This T cell receptor (beta chain) was identified during a study of early stage breast cancer tumors. The study, taken as a whole, reports: Most shared enriched TCRB sequences were commonly generated ones. In about 90% of the 16 patients, blood comparison separated tumor from normal breast.

V lost 5 bases, J lost 6 bases, and 16 bases lay in between. The CDR3 consists of 15 residues. Germline V gene sequence: CDR1 SGHVS, CDR2 FQNEAQ. Each sample had two DNA replicates, 0.5 ug blood or roughly 1.6 ug tissue. Clones were read by immunoSEQ multiplex PCR, and TCRdb kept only the in-frame ones, dropping some. The sample consists of tens of thousands of clones, 72% of them appearing once. Of note for this clone: Its antigen is not known.

The clonotype was recovered from a person aged 45 to 59 with breast cancer. The chain employs TRBV7-8 and TRBJ2-2; D may be TRBD1 or TRBD2 (5 bases each). The sequenced sample was blood. In nucleotides, the CDR3 is TGTGCCAGCAGCCCAGGACATAGAGGGGCCGGGGAGCTGTTTTTT. This translates into CASSPGHRGAGELFF.